This is a list of T cell receptor beta chains from one sample in a study of OX40 agonist ivuxolimab in advanced cancers. Sequencing was performed with immunoSEQ multiplex PCR; in TCRdb, only in-frame clones are kept and a portion is missing. The sample carries about 73,000 clones, 90% recorded once. The source material was CD4+ or CD8+ T cells sorted from blood, sampled in a trial of the OX40 agonist ivuxolimab. All receptors derive from an adult with an advanced solid tumor such as melanoma, head and neck, liver or kidney cancer. Both conserved end residues are part of each CDR3. The D gene is left open where the match is weak. Size values are once, few and many counts, or a class for expanded clones, and some rows have none.

>TRBJ1-5|15|TRBD1|.|TRBV27
CASRPGTGFGQPQHF
TGTGCCAGCAGACCCGGGACAGGGTTTGGTCAGCCCCAGCATTTT
>TRBJ2-1|16|TRBD2|.|TRBV15
CATSRDVAGGYNEQFF
TGTGCCACCAGCAGAGATGTAGCGGGAGGGTACAATGAGCAGTTCTTC
>TRBJ2-7|15|TRBD2|.|TRBV7-9
CASSLGGLAAYEQYF
TGTGCCAGCAGCTTAGGGGGACTAGCGGCCTACGAGCAGTACTTC
>TRBJ2-5|15|TRBD2|once|TRBV2
CASSGGGGGQETQYF
TGTGCCAGCAGTGGAGGCGGGGGGGGCCAAGAGACCCAGTACTTC
>TRBJ1-2|11|TRBD1|.|TRBV20-1
CSAPGQNGYTF
TGCAGTGCTCCGGGACAGAATGGCTACACCTTC
>TRBJ2-7|15|.|few|TRBV11-2
CASSLGWERSYEQYF
TGTGCCAGCAGCTTAGGGTGGGAGCGATCCTACGAGCAGTACTTC
>TRBJ2-1|11|.|few|TRBV6-1
CASSRNNEQFF
TGTGCCAGCAGTCGAAACAATGAGCAGTTCTTC
>TRBJ1-1|11|.|.|TRBV6-5
CASSAVVEAFF
TGTGCCAGCAGTGCCGTGGTTGAAGCTTTCTTT
>TRBJ2-3|12|.|once|TRBV7-2
CASSLRTDTQYF
TGTGCCAGCAGCTTGAGAACAGATACGCAGTATTTT
>TRBJ2-1|15|.|.|TRBV18
CASSPQQGAYNEQFF
TGTGCCAGCTCACCGCAACAAGGGGCCTACAATGAGCAGTTCTTC
>TRBJ2-2|12|.|.|TRBV2
CASSDSTGELFF
TGTGCCAGCAGTGACAGCACCGGGGAGCTGTTTTTT
>TRBJ2-1|13|.|.|TRBV5-1
CASSQDVTNEQFF
TGCGCCAGCAGCCAGGACGTGACCAATGAGCAGTTCTTC
>TRBJ2-3|13|.|.|TRBV11-2
CASSSSWPDTQYF
TGTGCCAGCAGCTCCAGTTGGCCAGATACGCAGTATTTT
>TRBJ2-7|15|TRBD2|.|TRBV7-2
CASRGLAGISYEQYF
TGTGCCAGCAGGGGACTAGCGGGGATCTCCTACGAGCAGTACTTC
>TRBJ2-2|15|TRBD2|.|TRBV27
CASSQRGRFAGELFF
TGTGCCAGCAGTCAGCGCGGGAGGTTTGCCGGGGAGCTGTTTTTT
>TRBJ2-2|15|.|.|TRBV7-3
CASSLRPGLVEELFF
TGTGCCAGCAGCTTACGCCCGGGCTTAGTCGAGGAGCTGTTTTTT